A single sample gave rise to the 8 T cell receptor beta chains below, sequenced in a study of T cells after yellow fever vaccination (dated by TCRdb to between 2017 and 2020). This specimen's treatment or condition label, per the study, means: live attenuated yellow fever vaccine strain. The receptor library was made with 5' RACE. The instrument given in TCRdb is Illumina HiSeq 2500. TCRdb trimmed the raw reads at Q25, called clones with MiXCR and kept productive beta chains. Rows are combined by CDR3 protein, so each entry shows the most common genes and DNA. In all, the sample holds over 200,000 distinct CDR3 sequences, and about 7% of those were seen once. The ten largest clones capture 1% to 1.2% of the sample. Sample: CD4+ T cells sorted from PBMCs, taken on the day of the yellow fever booster vaccination. These receptors originate from a man under 40 who received the YFV17D yellow fever vaccine.

The V call is TRBV19, the J call TRBJ2-1; the match to TRBD2 covers 8 bases. J was trimmed by 2 bases and V by 4 bases; bases with no gene match: 7. Germline values: CDR1 LNHDA, CDR2 SQIVND (reference sequence). The CDR3 runs 16 residues. The CDR3 coding sequence is TGTGCCAGTAGTAAGTCGGGACTAGGGACCTACAATGAGCAGTTCTTC. Translation gives CASSKSGLGTYNEQFF. The full variable domain, with the rest looked up from reference TRBV19 and TRBJ2-1, is DGGITQSPKYLFRKEGQNVTLSCEQNLNHDAMYWYRQDPGQGLRLIYYSQIVNDFQKGDIAEGYSVSREKKESFPLTVTSAQKNPTAFYLCASSKSGLGTYNEQFFGPGTRLTVL.

CDR3 region: CASSPQGTSGYTF. The CDR3 DNA follows: TGTGCCAGCAGCCCCCAGGGAACCTCTGGCTACACCTTC. V and J are TRBV7-2 and TRBJ1-2; TRBD1 is a possible D gene (5 bases). V shed 5 bases and J shed 7 bases, with 14 bases lying between them. This CDR3 contains 13 residues. CDR1 is SGHTA, CDR2 FQGNSA, per germline.

This clonotype occurred many times. V and J are TRBV6-5 and TRBJ2-3, with unresolved D. The CDR3 has 11 amino acids. V was shortened by 7 bases and J by 7 bases, with 9 bases between the two germline ends. Germline CDR1 and CDR2: MNHEY and SVGAGI. Written as DNA, the CDR3 is TGTGCCAGCAACTCGATGCATACGCAGTATTTT. Residues: CASNSMHTQYF.

In this sample, this clonotype turned up a few times. The chain employs TRBV7-3 and TRBJ2-1, with D possibly matching TRBD2 (5 bases). This CDR3 contains 13 residues. In germline, CDR1 is SGHTA, CDR2 FQGTGA. Trimming cost V 8 bases and J 10 bases, with 18 bases left between them. The CDR3 DNA sequence: TGTGCCAGCGGCCCCGGGTCAGAGGGAGAGCAGTTCTTC. This encodes CASGPGSEGEQFF.

The rearrangement joins TRBV7-2 to TRBJ2-1, with TRBD2 as a possible D gene (6 bases). Per germline, CDR1 SGHTA and CDR2 FQGNSA. V lost 6 bases, J lost 6 bases, and 15 bases lay in between. The CDR3 runs 14 residues. CDR3: CASSSRDSGNEQFF. The CDR3, as DNA: TGTGCCAGCAGTTCCCGGGACTCCGGCAATGAGCAGTTCTTC. Combining the CDR3 with reference TRBV7-2 and TRBJ2-1 gives the whole variable domain GAGVSQSPSNKVTEKGKDVELRCDPISGHTALYWYRQSLGQGLEFLIYFQGNSAPDKSGLPSDRFSAERTGGSVSTLTIQRTQQEDSAVYLCASSSRDSGNEQFFGPGTRLTVL.

This chain joins TRBV23-1 and TRBJ2-5; the D gene is possibly TRBD1 (5 bases). TRBV23-1 is assigned to the ORF class and has an uncertain function. The CDR3 is made up of 15 amino acids. Trimming took 8 bases from V and 4 from J, leaving 20 bases between them. CDR3 DNA: TGCGCCAGCGTATTCTCTGGAAAAAGGGGAGAGACCCAGTACTTC. It encodes CASVFSGKRGETQYF.

This clonotype was seen many times. The chain recombines TRBV19 with TRBJ1-1; D is undetermined. The germline gives CDR1 LNHDA, CDR2 SQIVND (reference sequence). Trimming shortened V by 11 bases and J by 4 bases, and 17 bases separated the two germline ends. CDR3 length equals 13 residues. The CDR3 is CAPSGRRSTEAFF. In nucleotides, the CDR3 is TGTGCCCCTAGTGGTCGGCGAAGCACTGAAGCTTTCTTT.

The CDR3 loop is CSARVGEGYNSPLHF. Written as DNA, the CDR3 is TGCAGTGCTAGAGTCGGTGAGGGCTATAATTCACCCCTCCACTTT. The rearrangement joins TRBV20-1 to TRBJ1-6; D is ambiguous. V gave up 1 base and J gave up 3 bases, with 10 bases separating them. The CDR3 extends over 15 amino acids. CDR1 and CDR2 (germline): DFQATT, SNEGSKA (reference sequence).